Listed below are T cell receptor beta chains from one sample, sequenced in a study of shared clonotypes between healthy human individuals. Clones were read by immunoSEQ multiplex PCR, and TCRdb kept only the in-frame ones, dropping some. The sample has about 1.4 million clones; around 97% are singletons. Sequencing used naive CD4+ T cells sorted from blood. The receptors were gathered from a man younger than 45 in good health. CDR3s include the opening cysteine and the closing phenylalanine or tryptophan.

V gene	CDR3 protein
TRBV30	CAWVELTGGGRAFF
TRBV11-3	CASSSTRLAGGPYNEQFF
TRBV27	CASSLLWGHTYEQYF
TRBV5-4	CASSPPSRGTGELFF
TRBV27	CASSLGADTEAFF
TRBV5-1	CASSFSYNEQFF
TRBV30	CAWSVRRGHTDTQYF
TRBV5-1	CASRNDRLGGAYTGELFF
TRBV11-3	CASSLGGDESNIQYF
TRBV11-2	CASSYTRGFAGELFF
TRBV7-3	CASSSGTSAHNEQFF
TRBV15	CATSDRSSSGNTIYF
TRBV18	CASSWGKETQYF
TRBV27	CASSLSGGRGYNEQFF
TRBV20-1	CSARENTEAFF
TRBV28	CASSRPGLIETQYF
TRBV5-1	CASRFNGGPQETQYF